These 10 T cell receptor beta chains originate from one sample sequenced in a study of blood T cells in healthy people across ages. Through a sample-barcoded 5' primer and a J-beta primer mix, a second PCR was run for roughly 7 to 11 cycles. Each CDR3 protein is one row after TCRdb ran MiXCR on the 5' RACE reads. The profile shows more than 800,000 distinct CDR3 sequences, 25% to 30% of them singletons. Sequencing used blood. The origin of the receptors is a woman older than 75 in good health.

A few counts support this clonotype. The gene calls are TRBV20-1 and TRBJ1-2; the D gene is possibly TRBD1 (6 bases). Trimming removed 6 bases from V and 7 bases from J, with 15 bases in between. The CDR3 sequence is 12 residues long. CDR1 and CDR2 (germline): DFQATT, SNEGSKA (reference sequence). This CDR3 reads CSASRDTGGYTF. The CDR3 coding sequence is TGCAGTGCGAGCCGGGACACGGGTGGCTACACCTTC.

This clonotype was counted ten times or more. The V and J genes are TRBV6-2 or TRBV6-3 and TRBJ1-1; 8 bases fit TRBD1. Germline values: CDR1 MNHEY, CDR2 SVGEGT. The CDR3 length is 15 residues. Unmatched junction bases numbered 10, after V lost 5 bases and J lost 5 bases. The CDR3 reads CASSLMTGVGTEAFF. CDR3 nucleotide sequence: TGTGCCAGCAGTCTTATGACAGGGGTAGGGACTGAAGCTTTCTTT.

The chain combines TRBV11-2 with TRBJ2-2; maybe TRBD2 (5 bases). CDR3 size: 14 residues. The germline V gene encodes CDR1 SGHAT and CDR2 FQNNGV. Trimming removed 5 bases from V and 4 bases from J, with 11 bases in between. CDR3 nucleotide sequence: TGTGCCAGCAGCCCGGACTTTACCACCGGGGAGCTGTTTTTT. Translating gives CASSPDFTTGELFF.

This clonotype was seen repeatedly, ten times or more. The CDR3 bases are TGTGCCAGCAGTCGGACAGGGGACAATCAGCCCCAGCATTTT. Translating it yields CASSRTGDNQPQHF. V gene TRBV6-2 or TRBV6-3 combines with J gene TRBJ1-5, with 9 bases that match TRBD1. The CDR3 sequence is 14 residues long. The germline gives CDR1 MNHEY, CDR2 SVGEGT. V trimming: 5 bases; J trimming: 3 bases; junction bases outside the gene matches: 2.

Remarks on this clonotype: A clone one base away is much larger, so this may be a read error. This chain connects TRBV4-3 to TRBJ1-4; D not resolved. The germline gives CDR1 LGHNA, CDR2 YSLEER. V was shortened by 4 bases and J by 4 bases, with 13 bases between the two germline ends. This CDR3 is built from 15 residues. The CDR3 spells CASSRWRKLNEKLFF. The CDR3 DNA reads as TGCGCCAGCAGCCGCTGGAGGAAGCTTAATGAAAAACTGTTTTTT.

CDR3 in amino acids: CSAIGFGTPLHF. CDR3 bases: TGCAGTGCGATAGGGTTCGGAACACCCCTCCACTTT. This chain connects TRBV20-1 to TRBJ1-6; D gene unclear. Germline V gene data show CDR1 as DFQATT and CDR2 as SNEGSKA (reference sequence). V gave up 6 bases and J gave up 11 bases, with 14 bases separating them. The CDR3 is 12 residues long.

This rearrangement joins TRBV3-1 to TRBJ1-2; D not certain. This CDR3 has 11 residues. Germline loops: CDR1 LGHDT, CDR2 YNNKEL (reference sequence). The V gene lost 11 bases and the J gene lost 3 bases, with 10 bases spanning the gap. CDR3 loop: CAAAGDYGYTF. For the CDR3, the DNA is TGTGCCGCTGCTGGGGACTATGGCTACACCTTC.

This clonotype was recorded many times. The V gene is TRBV11-2, the J gene TRBJ2-7, with D unresolved. Trimming left V 1 base short and J 5 bases short, with 12 bases between. This CDR3 region has 14 residues. CDR1 and CDR2 from the germline V gene are SGHAT and FQNNGV. CDR3: CASSLARPSDEQYF. In nucleotides, the CDR3 is TGTGCCAGCAGCTTAGCCCGTCCTTCCGACGAGCAGTACTTC.

The gene calls are TRBV7-9 and TRBJ1-1; TRBD1 aligns across 9 bases. V dropped 1 base and J dropped 1; count of bases not matched to a gene: 7. CDR3 size: 17 residues. Germline V gene sequence: CDR1 SEHNR, CDR2 FQNEAQ (reference sequence). In DNA, the CDR3 is TGTGCCAGCAGCTTAGTCACAGGGGGCGCGGGGAACACTGAAGCTTTCTTT. This translates into CASSLVTGGAGNTEAFF. Complete variable domain (other parts from reference TRBV7-9 and TRBJ1-1): DTGVSQNPRHKITKRGQNVTFRCDPISEHNRLYWYRQTLGQGPEFLTYFQNEAQLEKSRLLSDRFSAERPKGSFSTLEIQRTEQGDSAMYLCASSLVTGGAGNTEAFFGQGTRLTVV.

This clonotype was detected once. The V and J genes are TRBV12-3 or TRBV12-4 and TRBJ2-3, with D hard to call. V lost 0 bases and J lost 15, with 16 bases in between. There are 13 residues in the CDR3. This CDR3 is CASSLAGSDTEYF. CDR3 in DNA: TGTGCCAGCAGTTTAGCGGGGTCAGATACGGAATATTTT.